This TCR beta chain comes out of a study of long-term antiretroviral therapy in people with HIV. General study results and limits: ART adherence, viral resistance and therapy changes were not recorded. HIV repertoire CDR3 lengths ranged less widely than those of controls.

It was version v3.0 of the immunoSEQ assay that was run at survey level. The protocol was immunoSEQ multiplex PCR, while the TCRdb copy is restricted to in-frame clones and leaves out a portion. This table holds 15,000 to 20,000 clones, approximately 87% found once. Germline V lookup: CDR1 SGHRS, CDR2 YFSETQ. The CDR3 has 14 residues. V was clipped by 4 bases and J by 2 bases; unmatched bases: 5. Notes on this clone: The antigen remains unidentified.

J is TRBJ1-2 and V is TRBV5-1; TRBD1 matches 7 bases. The source material was unsorted PBMCs, sampled 0.7 years before starting antiretroviral therapy. This sequence originates from a man between 50 and 59 years old with HIV. The chain's CDR3 is CASSPETGNYGYTF. DNA for the CDR3: TGCGCCAGCAGCCCGGAGACAGGGAACTATGGCTACACCTTC.